These 5 T cell receptor beta chains share one sample of origin, sequenced in a study of shared clonotypes between healthy human individuals. The method was immunoSEQ multiplex PCR; TCRdb's version includes in-frame clones alone and lacks a portion of them. The repertoire holds about 2.1 million clones, with about 92% as singletons. Positive CCR7 selection of CD45RO-negative cells yielded the naive CD8 cells, and terminally differentiated effector memory CD45RA+ cells were excluded. Sequencing was performed on naive CD8+ T cells from PBMCs. Receptor source: a man between 18 and 29 years old in good health. Some clones in this sample may be carry-over from other donors' samples.

Comment on this clone: Other DNA sequences within the sample encode an identical CDR3. The chain employs TRBV7-9 and TRBJ2-7; D unresolved. The V gene lost 1 base and the J gene lost 2 bases, with 6 bases spanning the gap. Germline V lookup: CDR1 SEHNR, CDR2 FQNEAQ (reference sequence). This CDR3 has 13 residues. CDR3 amino acids: CASSLGSTYEQYF. The CDR3 DNA reads as TGTGCCAGCAGCTTAGGGTCAACCTACGAGCAGTACTTC.

The chain has TRBV10-2 and TRBJ2-3; D uncertain. Germline lookup yields CDR1 WSHSY and CDR2 SAAADI. V was shortened by 3 bases and J by 2 bases, with 9 bases between the two germline ends. The CDR3 has 14 residues. The DNA of the CDR3 is TGCGCCAGCAGTGAAGTCGCTCCCACAGATACGCAGTATTTT. Amino acids: CASSEVAPTDTQYF.

The genes are TRBV15 and TRBJ2-1; 13 nucleotides agree with TRBD2. CDR3 length: 14 residues. CDR1 is LNHNV, CDR2 YYDKDF, per germline (reference sequence). V lost 1 base and J lost 12; bases outside the gene matches: 3. The DNA for the CDR3 is TGTGCCACCAGCAGAGGAGGGACTAGCGGGATGCAGTTCTTC. Its translation: CATSRGGTSGMQFF.

This sequence joins TRBV7-8 and TRBJ2-5; a weak D match, TRBD1 (6 bases). CDR3 length equals 16 residues. The germline V and J ends were trimmed by 5 bases and 1 base, with 17 bases remaining between them. Germline V gene sequence: CDR1 SGHVS, CDR2 FQNEAQ. CDR3 DNA: TGTGCCAGCAGCCCACCAGGAACAGGGCTCCAAGAGACCCAGTACTTC. This gives the protein CASSPPGTGLQETQYF.

The J gene is TRBJ2-6, the V gene TRBV7-9, with D perhaps TRBD1 (6 bases). V shed 6 bases and J shed 0 bases, with 18 bases lying between them. The CDR3 loop spans 18 amino acids. Germline V gene lookup returns CDR1 SEHNR and CDR2 FQNEAQ (reference sequence). CDR3: CASRAPDRVGSGANVLTF. CDR3 in DNA: TGTGCCAGCAGAGCTCCGGACAGAGTGGGCTCTGGGGCCAACGTCCTGACTTTC.